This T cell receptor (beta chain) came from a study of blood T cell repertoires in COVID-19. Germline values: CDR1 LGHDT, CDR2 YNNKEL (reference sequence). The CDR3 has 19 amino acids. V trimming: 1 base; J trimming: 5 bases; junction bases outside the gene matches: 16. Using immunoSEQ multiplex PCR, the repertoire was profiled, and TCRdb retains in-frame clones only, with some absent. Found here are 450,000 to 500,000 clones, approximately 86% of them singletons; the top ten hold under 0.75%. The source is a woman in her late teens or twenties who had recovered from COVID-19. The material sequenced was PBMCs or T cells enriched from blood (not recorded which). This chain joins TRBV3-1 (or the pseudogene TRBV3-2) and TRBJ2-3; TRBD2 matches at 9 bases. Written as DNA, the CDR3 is TGTGCCAGCAGCCAAGCGATGGATGCTAGCGGGACCTTGGAAGATACGCAGTATTTT. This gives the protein CASSQAMDASGTLEDTQYF.